This is a list of T cell receptor beta chains from one sample in a study of molecular identifiers for immune sequencing clone quantification. TCRdb itself ran the PCR reads through MiXCR, one entry per CDR3 protein. This table holds approximately 40,000 distinct CDR3 sequences, 24% found once. The sequenced sample consisted of naive CD8+ T cells from blood, with Jurkat cell RNA spiked in. The receptors were sampled from a human donor in good health. Some libraries in this study had Jurkat cell RNA spiked in. The CDR3 runs from the conserved cysteine through the conserved F or W. The D gene is left open where the match is weak. The size entry is marked missing in some rows and otherwise reads once, few, many or a size class.

d_gene	v_gene	abundance	j_gene	CDR3nt	CDR3aa
.	TRBV9	few	TRBJ1-2	TGTGCCAGCAGCGTAGCCGGCAGTCCTAACTATGGCTACACCTTC	CASSVAGSPNYGYTF
.	TRBV9	few	TRBJ2-2	TGTGCCAGCAGCGAACGGGACATTACGAACACCGGGGAGCTGTTTTTT	CASSERDITNTGELFF
TRBD1	TRBV27	many	TRBJ1-5	TGTGCCAGCAGGGGACAGGGGGCAAATCAGCCCCAGCATTTT	CASRGQGANQPQHF
.	TRBV30	few	TRBJ1-2	TGTGCCTGGAGTCAACAGGCCGTTAACTATGGCTACACCTTC	CAWSQQAVNYGYTF
.	TRBV15	many	TRBJ2-5	TGTGCCACCAGCAGTCATCACCTGGGACGGACCCAAGAGACCCAGTACTTC	CATSSHHLGRTQETQYF
.	TRBV6-5	.	TRBJ2-1	TGTGCCAGCAGTCCCCTGGCGGAGAGCTCCTACAATGAGCAGTTCTTC	CASSPLAESSYNEQFF
.	TRBV6-5	many	TRBJ2-5	TGTGCCAGCAGCCCTCAGAGCCGCCCAGAGACCCAGTACTTC	CASSPQSRPETQYF
.	TRBV29-1	many	TRBJ2-2	TGCAGCGTAGAGGACAGTTGGACCGGGGAGCTGTTTTTT	CSVEDSWTGELFF
TRBD2	TRBV7-2	many	TRBJ2-5	TGTGCCAGCAGCTTAGTGGGCGGGAGTGGGGGAGAGACCCAGTACTTC	CASSLVGGSGGETQYF
TRBD1	TRBV28	many	TRBJ2-3	TGTGCCAGCAGTTTACCTGGGACAGGGGTAATAGCGGAAAGCACAGATACGCAGTATTTT	CASSLPGTGVIAESTDTQYF
.	TRBV29-1	.	TRBJ1-1	TGCAGCGTTGACAAGGGGACTGAAGCTTTCTTT	CSVDKGTEAFF
.	TRBV7-9	.	TRBJ2-7	TGTGCCAGCAGCGACGGGACTTTCTACGAGCAGTACTTC	CASSDGTFYEQYF
.	TRBV4-3	many	TRBJ1-1	TGCGCCAGCAGCCAAGTTGAGTGGACTGAAGCTTTCTTT	CASSQVEWTEAFF
TRBD1	TRBV7-9	.	TRBJ2-7	TGTGCCAGCAGCTTAAGCGGACAGGGACGGAACTACGAGCAGTACTTC	CASSLSGQGRNYEQYF
TRBD1	TRBV5-6	many	TRBJ2-3	TGTGCCAGCAGCCCTAAACACAGGGGCCCGCAGTATTTT	CASSPKHRGPQYF
.	TRBV6-5	.	TRBJ2-7	TGTGCCAGCAGTTTACCCGGGGCCACCTACGAGCAGTACTTC	CASSLPGATYEQYF
TRBD2	TRBV27	many	TRBJ2-3	TGTGCCAGCAGCCATGGAGGAGCGGGAGTGACAGATACGCAGTATTTT	CASSHGGAGVTDTQYF
TRBD2	TRBV14	few	TRBJ2-5	TGTGCCAGCAGCCAACCGGGACTAGCGGGATATGAGACCCAGTACTTC	CASSQPGLAGYETQYF
.	TRBV20-1	many	TRBJ2-2	TGCAGTGCTAAGCATACGAACACCGGGGAGCTGTTTTTT	CSAKHTNTGELFF
TRBD2	TRBV6-5	many	TRBJ2-2	TGTGCCAGCAGTTTGTTGAGCGGGGGGAACACCGGGGAGCTGTTTTTT	CASSLLSGGNTGELFF
.	TRBV18	.	TRBJ2-1	TGTGCCAGCTCACCTTTCCCTGGTGTGGGGGAAGGGTACAATGAGCAGTTCTTC	CASSPFPGVGEGYNEQFF
TRBD1	TRBV5-6	many	TRBJ1-1	TGTGCCAGCAGCTTGGTGGGACAGGAGGCTGGAGCTGAAGCTTTCTTT	CASSLVGQEAGAEAFF
.	TRBV30	.	TRBJ2-7	TGTGCGTGGACCCTTCGGGGGGCCCCCTACGAGCAGTACTTC	CAWTLRGAPYEQYF
TRBD2	TRBV7-2	.	TRBJ2-7	TGTGCCAGCAGCTGGGGACTAGCGGGTTCCTACGAGCAGTACTTC	CASSWGLAGSYEQYF
.	TRBV5-1	.	TRBJ1-1	TGCGCCAGCAGCTTGGCCCAAGGGGGTATGAACACTGAAGCTTTCTTT	CASSLAQGGMNTEAFF
TRBD2	TRBV20-1	few	TRBJ2-7	TGCAGTGCTAGACCGCGGGGGGCCCCTTATATGTGGGAGCAGTACTTC	CSARPRGAPYMWEQYF
.	TRBV5-4	many	TRBJ2-7	TGTGCCAGCAGCTTGAAGGGAGTATCATACGAGCAGTACTTC	CASSLKGVSYEQYF
.	TRBV27	many	TRBJ2-7	TGTGCCAGCAGTCCCGATCGGACAGCGTGGTACGAGCAGTACTTC	CASSPDRTAWYEQYF
TRBD1	TRBV11-3	.	TRBJ2-1	TGTGCCAGCAGCCTCGCCACAGGGGGAGGTTACGACAATGAGCAGTTCTTC	CASSLATGGGYDNEQFF
TRBD2	TRBV29-1	many	TRBJ2-2	TGCAGCGTTGAAGATGGCGGGGAGGGGAGCACCGGGGAGCTGTTTTTT	CSVEDGGEGSTGELFF
.	TRBV7-2	many	TRBJ2-1	TGTGCCAGCAGCTTAGTGGGGGCCTTGAACTCCTACAATGAGCAGTTCTTC	CASSLVGALNSYNEQFF
.	TRBV3-1	many	TRBJ2-3	TGTGCCAGCAGCCCCTCCTTGGACCACCCCGATACGCAGTATTTT	CASSPSLDHPDTQYF
.	TRBV4-3	.	TRBJ2-1	TGCGCCAGCCGCCGAGATTCACAGGGCACCTACAATGAGCAGTTCTTC	CASRRDSQGTYNEQFF
.	TRBV11-3	many	TRBJ2-1	TGTGCCAGCAGCCGGGGGAATGAGCAGTTCTTC	CASSRGNEQFF
.	TRBV6-5	many	TRBJ2-1	TGTGCCAGCAGTTACTCGATAGACAGTTCCAATGAGCAGTTCTTC	CASSYSIDSSNEQFF